The 32 T cell receptor beta chains given below trace back to one sample, sequenced in a study of CD8 T cells in Susac syndrome. RNA, at roughly 0.45 to 1 ug, was reverse transcribed with random hexamers. In TCRdb, the immunoSEQ multiplex PCR reads were re-called with MiXCR into one record per CDR3 protein. Of roughly 250,000 distinct CDR3 sequences in the sample, almost 97% were seen once. Sequenced: CD4+ T cells from PBMCs. These receptors all come from a human donor with Susac syndrome.

The V call is TRBV6-1, the J call TRBJ2-7; weak D call: TRBD2 (5 bases). The germline V gene encodes CDR1 MNHNS and CDR2 SASEGT. This CDR3 region has 17 residues. Trimming took off 6 bases at V and 0 bases at J, with 21 bases between the two ends. The CDR3 DNA reads TGTGCCAGCAGCGCCCTCGTCGGCCTGGGAGACTCCTACGAGCAGTACTTC. Its protein product is CASSALVGLGDSYEQYF.

This chain uses TRBV4-2 with TRBJ2-7; TRBD2 aligns across 9 bases. This CDR3 has 15 amino acids. Per the germline V gene, CDR1 is LGHNA and CDR2 is YNFKEQ. With 1 base clipped from V and 2 bases from J, the junction kept 3 bases outside the gene matches. For the CDR3, the DNA is TGTGCCAGCAGCCAAGGACTAGCGGAACCCTACGAGCAGTACTTC. Translated: CASSQGLAEPYEQYF.

The V call is TRBV5-1, the J call TRBJ1-2; D uncertain. CDR1 is SGHRS, CDR2 YFSETQ, per germline. Trimming removed 0 bases from V and 2 bases from J, with 5 bases in between. This CDR3 has 13 residues. Written as DNA, the CDR3 is TGCGCCAGCAGCTTGGAACAGAACTATGGCTACACCTTC. Translation gives CASSLEQNYGYTF.

The rearrangement joins TRBV11-2 to TRBJ2-7; the D gene is possibly TRBD1 (6 bases). Germline CDR1 is SGHAT and CDR2 is FQNNGV. Trimming took 8 bases from V and 1 from J, leaving 18 bases between them. The CDR3 covers 15 residues. The DNA for the CDR3 is TGTGCCAGCGGTCCGGCAGGGGTCATTTCCTACGAGCAGTACTTC. Residues: CASGPAGVISYEQYF.

This chain links TRBV4-1 with TRBJ2-3, with D maybe TRBD2 (5 bases). The CDR3 length is 18 residues. Trimming stripped 0 bases from V and 5 bases from J, with 21 bases between. Germline-derived CDR1 and CDR2 are MGHRA and YSYEKL. The CDR3 region has the DNA TGCGCCAGCAGCCAAGAAGCGGTTAGGGCACACACGGGAGATACGCAGTATTTT. It yields the protein CASSQEAVRAHTGDTQYF.

The chain combines TRBV15 with TRBJ2-4, with D unresolved. V was cut by 5 bases and J by 0 bases, with 5 bases left in between. The CDR3 has 13 amino acids. CDR1 and CDR2 from the germline V gene are LNHNV and YYDKDF (reference sequence). The CDR3 spells CATSGLAKNIQYF. The CDR3, as DNA: TGTGCCACCAGCGGGCTAGCCAAAAACATTCAGTACTTC. The complete variable domain, with remaining parts taken from reference TRBV15 and TRBJ2-4, reads DAMVIQNPRYQVTQFGKPVTLSCSQTLNHNVMYWYQQKSSQAPKLLFHYYDKDFNNEADTPDNFQSRRPNTSFCFLDIRSPGLGDTAMYLCATSGLAKNIQYFGAGTRLSVL.

This chain joins TRBV20-1 and TRBJ2-7; 12 nucleotides agree with TRBD2. V was clipped by 0 bases and J by 2 bases; unmatched bases: 8. The germline gives CDR1 DFQATT, CDR2 SNEGSKA (reference sequence). The CDR3 runs 17 residues. Written as DNA, the CDR3 is TGCAGTGCTAGAGATCCCCTAACTAGCGGGAGGACCTACGAGCAGTACTTC. Translation: CSARDPLTSGRTYEQYF.

The chain is built from TRBV11-2 and TRBJ2-7, with D hard to call. Germline CDR1 is SGHAT and CDR2 is FQNNGV. V dropped 0 bases and J dropped 2 bases, with 5 bases sitting between them. This CDR3 contains 13 residues. The CDR3 coding sequence is TGTGCCAGCAGCTTAGAGGCTACCTACGAGCAGTACTTC. Its translation: CASSLEATYEQYF.

V gene TRBV29-1 combines with J gene TRBJ2-1, with 10 bases that match TRBD1. Germline lookup yields CDR1 SQVTM and CDR2 ANQGSEA. The trim removed 4 bases at V and 4 bases at J, leaving 10 bases unmatched. This CDR3 comprises 16 residues. The CDR3 DNA is TGCAGCGTTGTCGGTGGGGACAGGGGATTTTACAATGAGCAGTTCTTC. This codes for CSVVGGDRGFYNEQFF.

This rearrangement joins TRBV12-3 or TRBV12-4 to TRBJ2-6; TRBD1 matches 9 bases. This CDR3 is 20 amino acids long. V shed 3 bases and J 4 bases; nucleotides not matched to a gene: 16. CDR3 region: CASSFRPPGQGTLGANVLTF. CDR3 coding DNA: TGTGCCAGCAGTTTTCGACCACCGGGACAGGGAACCCTAGGGGCCAACGTCCTGACTTTC.

About this clonotype itself: The junction and the germline gene differ at one end; a read error may be behind it. J is TRBJ1-3 and V is TRBV30; the D is unclear. The CDR3 has 12 residues. In germline, CDR1 is GTSNPN, CDR2 SVGIG (reference sequence). The CDR3 reads CARRPSGNTIYF. As DNA, the CDR3 is TGTGCCAGGAGACCGTCTGGAAACACCATATATTTT. Combining the CDR3 with reference TRBV30 and TRBJ1-3 gives the whole variable domain SQTIHQWPATLVQPVGSPLSLECTVEGTSNPNLYWYRQAAGRGLQLLFYSVGIGQISSEVPQNLSASRPQDRQFILSSKKLLLSDSGFYLCARRPSGNTIYFGEGSWLTVV.

The CDR3: CAIRDAYEQYF. CDR3 nucleotides: TGTGCCATCCGTGACGCCTACGAGCAGTACTTC. The chain combines TRBV28 with TRBJ2-7; D is undetermined. The CDR3 extends over 11 amino acids. The V gene's germline CDR1 is MDHEN and CDR2 SYDVKM. V dropped 10 bases and J dropped 2 bases, with 9 bases sitting between them.

The genes are TRBV20-1 and TRBJ2-5, with D hard to call. CDR1 is DFQATT and CDR2 is SNEGSKA in the germline V gene (reference sequence). Trimming pared 6 bases from V and 5 bases from J, leaving 19 bases between. The CDR3 spans 14 residues. The DNA of the CDR3 is TGCAGTGCCAGTACCCTCGTGGGCAGGGAGACCCAGTACTTC. Translation gives CSASTLVGRETQYF.

The rearrangement joins TRBV27 to TRBJ2-6; D is uncertain. The CDR3 sequence is 14 residues long. Trimming removed 8 bases at V and 1 base at J, with 9 bases between. From germline, CDR1 is MNHEY and CDR2 SMNVEV (reference sequence). CDR3 bases: TGTGCCAGCGGTCCAATTTCTGGGGCCAACGTCCTGACTTTC. Protein product: CASGPISGANVLTF.

The rearrangement links TRBV9 to TRBJ1-4, with a tentative D call TRBD1 (6 bases). Trimming left V 6 bases short and J 3 bases short, with 15 bases between. Per germline, CDR1 SGDLS and CDR2 YYNGEE. The CDR3 is 15 residues long. The DNA of the CDR3 is TGTGCCAGCAAACCAGGGGTGGCGGCTAATGAAAAACTGTTTTTT. Protein sequence: CASKPGVAANEKLFF.

CDR3 nucleotide sequence: TGTGCCAGCAGTCCTGACAGGGGGCGAGCTGGCTACACCTTC. It codes for CASSPDRGRAGYTF. The rearrangement joins TRBV6-5 to TRBJ1-2, with 10 positions matching TRBD1. The CDR3 has 14 residues. Germline lookup yields CDR1 MNHEY and CDR2 SVGAGI. The junction had 7 bases not matched to a gene; V was cut back by 5 bases and J by 7 bases.

The chain employs TRBV30 and TRBJ1-2; D is ambiguous. V lost 3 bases and J lost 4, with 12 bases in between. This CDR3 has 13 amino acids. The germline V gene has CDR1 GTSNPN and CDR2 SVGIG (reference sequence). CDR3 sequence (DNA): TGTGCCTGGAGAAAGGGTTTTGGCTATGGCTACACCTTC. This gives the protein CAWRKGFGYGYTF.

The J gene is TRBJ1-2, the V gene TRBV4-1; D is perhaps TRBD1 (6 bases). The CDR3 length is 14 residues. V lost 6 bases to trimming and J lost 6 bases, with 17 bases between them. Per germline, CDR1 MGHRA and CDR2 YSYEKL. The CDR3 sequence is CASRVIGTFNGYTF. CDR3 DNA: TGCGCCAGCAGAGTAATCGGGACATTCAATGGCTACACCTTC.

This clonotype came up a few times. The chain carries TRBV7-3 and TRBJ2-1, with 8 bases identical to TRBD2. V lost 6 bases, J lost 4 bases, and 8 bases stayed unmatched. The CDR3 loop spans 15 amino acids. The germline gives CDR1 SGHTA, CDR2 FQGTGA. The CDR3 region has the DNA TGTGCCAGCAGTCAAACTAGCGGATTATACAATGAGCAGTTCTTC. Its protein product is CASSQTSGLYNEQFF. The variable domain in full, completed from reference TRBV7-3 and TRBJ2-1, reads GAGVSQTPSNKVTEKGKYVELRCDPISGHTALYWYRQSLGQGPEFLIYFQGTGAADDSGLPNDRFFAVRPEGSVSTLKIQRTERGDSAVYLCASSQTSGLYNEQFFGPGTRLTVL.

The J gene is TRBJ1-1, the V gene TRBV12-3 or TRBV12-4, with D hard to call. This CDR3 is built from 13 residues. V was trimmed by 0 bases and J by 1 base, leaving 3 bases between them. The CDR3 DNA reads TGTGCCAGCAGTTTAGCCCGGAACACTGAAGCTTTCTTT. It codes for CASSLARNTEAFF.

The chain combines TRBV3-1 with TRBJ2-1, with a possible D match to TRBD2 (6 bases). Germline CDR1 LGHDT, CDR2 YNNKEL (reference sequence). The germline V and J ends were trimmed by 3 bases and 10 bases, with 10 bases remaining between them. The CDR3 runs to 12 residues. CDR3 sequence (DNA): TGTGCCAGCAGCCAGAGAGGGAGGGAGCAGTTCTTC. Protein: CASSQRGREQFF.

The genes are TRBV7-8 and TRBJ1-2; no reliable D call. V lost 5 bases to trimming and J lost 8 bases, with 21 bases between them. The length of the CDR3 is 15 residues. CDR1 SGHVS and CDR2 FQNEAQ come from the germline V gene. The CDR3: CASSAASTRDGGYTF. CDR3 DNA: TGTGCCAGCAGCGCAGCCTCCACGAGGGATGGCGGCTACACCTTC.

The J gene is TRBJ2-3, the V gene TRBV19; perhaps TRBD1 as D (5 bases). Germline V gene sequence: CDR1 LNHDA, CDR2 SQIVND (reference sequence). V was cut by 5 bases and J by 2 bases, with 11 bases left in between. The CDR3 has 14 amino acids. CDR3 nucleotide sequence: TGTGCCAGTAGTGACACCAGGGTCACAGATACGCAGTATTTT. Translated, it gives CASSDTRVTDTQYF.

The chain employs TRBV29-1 and TRBJ2-2; D remains ambiguous. The germline V gene has CDR1 SQVTM and CDR2 ANQGSEA. The CDR3 spans 13 residues. V lost 3 bases, J lost 4 bases, and 9 bases lay in between. In DNA form, the CDR3 reads TGCAGCGTTGATGCCGTCCGCACCGGGGAGCTGTTTTTT. It specifies CSVDAVRTGELFF.

The chain employs TRBV18 and TRBJ2-2; D ambiguous. Trimming removed 3 bases at V and 1 base at J, with 12 bases between. The CDR3 has 16 residues. Germline V lookup: CDR1 KGHSH, CDR2 LQKENI. CDR3 sequence: CASSPQDVMNTGELFF. CDR3 DNA sequence: TGTGCCAGCTCACCCCAGGACGTTATGAACACCGGGGAGCTGTTTTTT.

The chain carries TRBV6-2 or TRBV6-3 and TRBJ1-2; D perhaps matches TRBD1 (5 bases). The V gene lost 7 bases and the J gene lost 1 base, with 13 bases spanning the gap. The CDR3 length is 14 residues. CDR1 MNHEY and CDR2 SVGEGT come from the germline V gene. The DNA of the CDR3 is TGTGCCAGCAACCACGGGACGCATAACTATGGCTACACCTTC. Amino acid sequence: CASNHGTHNYGYTF.

This chain links TRBV7-9 with TRBJ1-2; a possible D gene is TRBD1 (5 bases). CDR1 is SEHNR and CDR2 is FQNEAQ in the germline V gene (reference sequence). Trimming took 5 bases from V and 8 from J, leaving 18 bases between them. The CDR3 runs 14 residues. This chain's CDR3 is CASSTGTDTSGYTF. The CDR3 coding sequence is TGTGCCAGCAGCACAGGAACAGACACCTCCGGCTACACCTTC.

V is TRBV6-5 and J is TRBJ2-5; D gene unclear. Deletions cut 0 bases from V and 1 base from J, with 12 bases between. The CDR3 runs 16 residues. Germline V lookup: CDR1 MNHEY, CDR2 SVGAGI. In DNA form, the CDR3 reads TGTGCCAGCAGTTACTCCGCCCGCCGTCTCCAAGAGACCCAGTACTTC. Translating gives CASSYSARRLQETQYF.

This clonotype was seen just once. V is TRBV30 and J is TRBJ1-5, with D hard to call. The V and J ends lost 0 bases and 10 bases respectively, with 13 bases between them. The length of the CDR3 is 13 residues. Germline V gives CDR1 GTSNPN, CDR2 SVGIG (reference sequence). CDR3 loop: CAWSVRIIEPQHF. CDR3 DNA: TGTGCCTGGAGTGTACGTATCATCGAACCCCAGCATTTT. Full variable domain (rest looked up from reference TRBV30 and TRBJ1-5): SQTIHQWPATLVQPVGSPLSLECTVEGTSNPNLYWYRQAAGRGLQLLFYSVGIGQISSEVPQNLSASRPQDRQFILSSKKLLLSDSGFYLCAWSVRIIEPQHFGDGTRLSIL.

In nucleotides, the CDR3 is TGTGCCAGCAGCACCCGGGCCAAACGGGAGACCCAGTACTTC. This sequence encodes CASSTRAKRETQYF. The chain combines TRBV13 with TRBJ2-5; no reliable D call. Per the germline V gene, CDR1 is PRHDT and CDR2 is FYEKMQ (reference sequence). There are 14 residues in the CDR3. Trimming left V 5 bases short and J 5 bases short, with 15 bases between.

The CDR3 DNA follows: TGTGCCAGCAGTTCCCAGGGGGTTGATGAAAAACTGTTTTTT. Translated: CASSSQGVDEKLFF. The genes are TRBV6-6 and TRBJ1-4, with TRBD1 matching over 7 bases. V was pared by 4 bases and J by 6 bases, with 5 bases of the junction left unmatched. Per the germline V gene, CDR1 is MNHNY and CDR2 is SVGAGI (reference sequence). The CDR3 sequence is 14 residues long.

Concerning this clonotype: At one boundary the junction diverges from the germline segment, which might be a read error. The chain is built from TRBV18 and TRBJ2-7, with a tentative D call TRBD2 (5 bases). Germline V gene lookup returns CDR1 KGHSH and CDR2 LQKENI. This CDR3 is 15 amino acids long. CDR3 in DNA: TGTGCCAGCTCCCCACTGGGCGGGCTAGGCTCCGAGCAGTACTTC. This codes for CASSPLGGLGSEQYF.